The 5 T cell receptor beta chains reported below all come from one sample, sequenced in a study of T cell responses to AZD1222 COVID-19 vaccine. Assay: immunoSEQ multiplex PCR; the TCRdb copy retains only in-frame clones and omits some. This table holds around 150,000 clones, around 88% found once. Sequenced material: peripheral blood, taken on day 0 of AZD1222 vaccination. All receptors derive from an adult in good health.

The chain couples TRBV4-1 to TRBJ2-3, with D perhaps given as TRBD1 or TRBD2 (5 bases each). The CDR3 runs to 15 residues. CDR1 MGHRA and CDR2 YSYEKL come from the germline V gene. V was trimmed by 1 base and J by 1 base, leaving 9 bases between them. The CDR3 sequence is CASSQGGSRTDTQYF. The CDR3 DNA is TGCGCCAGCAGCCAAGGGGGGTCCCGCACAGATACGCAGTATTTT.

The chain links TRBV6-2 or TRBV6-3 to TRBJ2-1; D gene unclear. This CDR3 is built from 10 residues. Trimming took off 5 bases at V and 5 bases at J, with 1 base between the two ends. Germline values: CDR1 MNHEY, CDR2 SVGEGT. CDR3 nucleotides: TGTGCCAGCAGTAACAATGAGCAGTTCTTC. Amino acid sequence: CASSNNEQFF.

This chain links TRBV5-1 with TRBJ2-7; 8 positions agree with TRBD2. CDR1 SGHRS and CDR2 YFSETQ come from the germline V gene. The CDR3 is 14 residues long. Losses at the gene ends were 0 bases for V and 5 bases for J; bases not matched to a gene: 4. The CDR3 here is CASSLDGRADEQYF. CDR3 coding DNA: TGCGCCAGCAGCTTGGACGGGAGGGCGGACGAGCAGTACTTC.

This chain joins TRBV25-1 and TRBJ1-3; unclear D gene. Trimming stripped 4 bases from V and 4 bases from J, with 17 bases between. Germline lookup yields CDR1 MGHDK and CDR2 SYGVNS. This CDR3 comprises 16 residues. The CDR3 nucleotides read TGTGCCAGCAGTGGATCTTTCCATCGAGGGGGAAACACCATATATTTT. It codes for CASSGSFHRGGNTIYF.

The rearrangement uses TRBV12-5 and TRBJ1-6, with 10 bases aligning to TRBD1. The germline CDR1 and CDR2 sequences are LGHNT and FRNRAP. There are 13 residues in the CDR3. V was pared by 4 bases and J by 9 bases, with 0 bases of the junction left unmatched. The CDR3 coding sequence is TGTGCTAGTGGTTGGACAGGGGGTTCACCCCTCCACTTT. This codes for CASGWTGGSPLHF.